Listed below are T cell receptor beta chains from one sample, sequenced in a study of T cells in Graves' hyperthyroidism and ophthalmopathy. TCRdb analysed the multiplex PCR reads with MiXCR anew, one entry per CDR3 protein. This table has hundreds of thousands of distinct CDR3 sequences, roughly a quarter appearing once. The sample comprised blood. Receptor source: a woman aged 25 to 39 with Graves' ophthalmopathy. Both conserved end residues are trimmed from each CDR3. A clone size is listed for some rows: how often the clone was seen (once, few, many), or a class if it is expanded.

v_gene	abundance	j_gene	CDR3aa
TRBV6-1	many	TRBJ2-7	ASSEPGLAGYEQY
TRBV20-1	few	TRBJ1-1	SANDRGRLTEAF
TRBV20-1	many	TRBJ1-1	SVRRQGETEAF
TRBV10-3	many	TRBJ2-7	AIGGGAYEQY
TRBV7-3	many	TRBJ2-2	ASSFMAGELF
TRBV6-1	NA	TRBJ1-5	ASSTIGSNQPQH
TRBV2	many	TRBJ2-5	ASSNDGQSQETQY
TRBV10-3	few	TRBJ1-1	AIDRDNQQNTEAF
TRBV11-3	NA	TRBJ1-5	ASSLVYSVFMGGSNQPQH
TRBV7-2	NA	TRBJ1-1	ASSLETENTEAC
TRBV12-3/TRBV12-4	NA	TRBJ2-2	ASSDRHTGELF
TRBV7-2	NA	TRBJ2-7	ASSPGDTTYEQY
TRBV7-9	few	TRBJ1-2	ASSPVGGSYGYT
TRBV20-1	NA	TRBJ1-3	SARRAVGTGNTIY
TRBV24-1	NA	TRBJ2-5	ATSDLYQETQY
TRBV6-1	NA	TRBJ1-1	ASSEDWYSSKPEAF
TRBV28	NA	TRBJ1-5	AARDRDQPQH
TRBV12-3/TRBV12-4	once	TRBJ1-5	ASSLTGWGRGNQPQH
TRBV5-1	NA	TRBJ2-5	ASSNDRYQETQY
TRBV3-1	NA	TRBJ1-1	ASSQSSDARNTEAF
TRBV6-1	many	TRBJ1-1	ASTGGLNTEAF
TRBV6-1	many	TRBJ1-5	ASSESLHQPQH
TRBV6-2/TRBV6-3	many	TRBJ1-1	ASSCPNREVNTEAF
TRBV19	many	TRBJ1-2	ASRPPERNYGYT
TRBV4-1	many	TRBJ2-2	ASSQRKNTGELF
TRBV7-9	NA	TRBJ2-2	ASSPRGGSAGELF
TRBV20-1	NA	TRBJ2-5	SAGGGSGETQY
TRBV25-1	many	TRBJ2-5	ASSEDVGPETQY
TRBV6-2/TRBV6-3	many	TRBJ1-1	ASRGGTNEAF
TRBV2	few	TRBJ2-5	ASSGTAEETQY
TRBV7-6	NA	TRBJ1-1	ASSSEPGGTEAF
TRBV27	NA	TRBJ2-5	ASSRLSGRSETKY
TRBV7-2	many	TRBJ1-2	ASSRTVINYGYT